A selection of T cell receptor beta chains follows, all from one sample in a study of T cell responses to AZD1222 COVID-19 vaccine. TCRdb's copy holds only in-frame clones and misses some; the assay was immunoSEQ multiplex PCR. The repertoire has 95,000 to 110,000 clones, 89% of them found once; the top ten carry roughly 6.5%. The sequencing used peripheral blood, collected on day 0 of AZD1222 vaccination. These receptor sequences come from an adult in good health. Each CDR3 is given with its conserved first and last residue. The D gene is left open where the match is weak. For some rows the clone size is stated as once, few or many, or as a class when expanded; others skip it.

TRBJ2-7,few,-,TRBV9,CASSVEDLRHEQYF,TGTGCCAGCAGCGTAGAAGACCTTCGCCACGAGCAGTACTTC
TRBJ2-7,-,TRBD1,TRBV5-1,CASSPTGNYEQYF,TGCGCCAGCAGCCCGACAGGGAATTACGAGCAGTACTTC
TRBJ1-5,-,-,TRBV5-8,CASSLDGRTAAQHF,TGTGCCAGCAGCTTGGACGGTCGAACAGCGGCCCAGCATTTT
TRBJ1-2,-,-,TRBV19,CASRPGQYNYGYTF,TGTGCCAGTAGGCCAGGACAGTATAACTATGGCTACACCTTC
TRBJ1-5,-,-,TRBV3-1/TRBV3-2,CASSQATGGAQPQHF,TGTGCCAGCAGCCAAGCTACCGGAGGGGCTCAGCCCCAGCATTTT
TRBJ2-7,-,-,TRBV5-1,CASSLDPRSREQYF,TGCGCCAGCAGCTTGGACCCTAGGTCGAGGGAGCAGTACTTC
TRBJ2-5,once,TRBD2,TRBV27,CASSFRGLAGGTRETQYF,TGTGCCAGCAGTTTCCGAGGACTAGCGGGAGGGACAAGAGAGACCCAGTACTTC
TRBJ1-5,-,-,TRBV18,CASSRGASGNQPQHF,TGTGCCAGCTCACGGGGGGCTTCGGGCAATCAGCCCCAGCATTTT
TRBJ2-7,-,TRBD1,TRBV30,CAWSRKWTGGQGEQYF,TGTGCCTGGAGTCGTAAGTGGACAGGGGGACAGGGCGAGCAGTACTTC
TRBJ2-3,-,-,TRBV19,CASSPISGTGIDTQYF,TGTGCCAGTAGTCCGATTAGCGGGACAGGGATAGATACGCAGTATTTT
TRBJ1-1,-,-,TRBV28,CASSLPGLGSEAFF,TGTGCCAGCAGTTTGCCGGGGTTGGGCTCTGAAGCTTTCTTT
TRBJ2-5,-,-,TRBV20-1,CSASPGTQYF,TGCAGTGCTAGTCCGGGGACCCAGTACTTC
TRBJ2-7,-,TRBD1,TRBV7-2,CASSPWTGPSYEQYF,TGTGCCAGCAGCCCTTGGACAGGCCCCTCCTACGAGCAGTACTTC
TRBJ1-2,-,-,TRBV4-2,CASSQATGTPVYGYTF,TGTGCCAGCAGCCAAGCCACAGGTACGCCCGTATATGGCTACACCTTC
TRBJ1-3,-,TRBD1,TRBV28,CASSRGQGRNTIYF,TGTGCCAGCAGTCGGGGACAGGGAAGAAACACCATATATTTT
TRBJ1-3,-,-,TRBV18,CASSPPPVLSGNTIYF,TGTGCCAGCTCACCTCCCCCCGTGCTCTCTGGAAACACCATATATTTT
TRBJ2-3,-,-,TRBV5-4,CASSLSGSSTDTQYF,TGTGCCAGCAGCTTAAGTGGCTCTAGCACAGATACGCAGTATTTT
TRBJ1-5,-,-,TRBV7-9,CASSSVGGAGGNQPQHF,TGTGCCAGCAGCTCTGTAGGGGGGGCGGGTGGCAATCAGCCCCAGCATTTT
TRBJ2-1,few,TRBD2,TRBV10-3,CAISKSGTRDNEQFF,TGTGCCATCAGTAAATCCGGGACTAGAGACAATGAGCAGTTCTTC
TRBJ1-5,-,-,TRBV30,CAWRVSGVNQPQHF,TGTGCCTGGAGGGTTTCAGGGGTCAATCAGCCCCAGCATTTT
TRBJ2-5,few,TRBD2,TRBV12-5,CASGLTQTGLAFQETQYF,TGTGCTAGTGGTTTGACCCAGACGGGACTAGCGTTCCAAGAGACCCAGTACTTC
TRBJ1-6,-,-,TRBV6-4,CASSQDRAGNSPLHF,TGTGCCAGCAGCCAAGACAGAGCCGGGAATTCACCCCTCCACTTT
TRBJ1-5,once,TRBD1,TRBV28,CASSSSTGRAHQPQHF,TGTGCCAGCAGTTCCTCGACAGGGAGGGCACATCAGCCCCAGCATTTT
TRBJ1-3,-,TRBD1,TRBV7-9,CASSPGDSPGNTIYF,TGTGCCAGCAGCCCGGGGGACAGCCCGGGAAACACCATATATTTT
TRBJ1-2,-,TRBD1,TRBV9,CASSIDRDGYTF,TGTGCCAGCAGCATAGACAGGGATGGCTACACCTTC
TRBJ2-2,-,TRBD1,TRBV27,CASSRNRGQTTGELFF,TGTGCCAGCAGCCGCAACAGGGGACAGACCACCGGGGAGCTGTTTTTT
TRBJ2-7,-,-,TRBV19,CASSMRTAKRGEQYF,TGTGCCAGTAGTATGCGGACTGCCAAAAGAGGCGAGCAGTACTTC
TRBJ1-6,once,-,TRBV28,CASSLNSPLHF,TGTGCCAGCAGTCTGAATTCACCCCTCCACTTT
TRBJ2-7,-,TRBD1,TRBV28,CASTGGGTGTYEQYF,TGTGCCAGCACCGGGGGAGGGACAGGGACCTACGAGCAGTACTTC
TRBJ2-5,-,-,TRBV30,CASRLGGTQYF,TGTGCCTCCAGGTTGGGAGGGACCCAGTACTTC
TRBJ1-1,-,-,TRBV3-1/TRBV3-2,CASSQSSRNTEAFF,TGTGCCAGCAGCCAAAGCTCGAGGAACACTGAAGCTTTCTTT
TRBJ2-3,-,TRBD2,TRBV28,CASRRETGGTDTQYF,TGTGCCAGCAGGCGGGAGACGGGGGGCACAGATACGCAGTATTTT
TRBJ2-7,-,TRBD2,TRBV10-3,CAISEGKAGGYEQYF,TGTGCCATCAGTGAGGGGAAGGCGGGAGGCTACGAGCAGTACTTC
TRBJ1-5,-,-,TRBV7-2,CASSRTREDPQHF,TGTGCCAGCAGCCGCACACGGGAAGACCCCCAGCATTTT
TRBJ2-2,few,TRBD1,TRBV27,CASSLIPGQGTGELFF,TGTGCCAGCAGTTTAATCCCGGGACAGGGCACCGGGGAGCTGTTTTTT
TRBJ2-7,-,-,TRBV3-1/TRBV3-2,CASSQEPRAYEQYF,TGTGCCAGCAGCCAAGAACCGAGGGCCTACGAGCAGTACTTC
TRBJ2-2,once,-,TRBV30,CAWSAGDTGELFF,TGTGCCTGGAGTGCGGGGGACACCGGGGAGCTGTTTTTT
TRBJ1-6,once,TRBD1,TRBV7-3,CASSDRGNSPLHF,TGTGCCAGCAGCGACAGGGGTAATTCACCCCTCCACTTT
TRBJ1-4,once,-,TRBV5-1,CASSLVPGSNEKLFF,TGCGCCAGCAGCTTGGTGCCAGGGTCTAATGAAAAACTGTTTTTT
TRBJ2-1,-,TRBD2,TRBV5-1,CASSLGLADLEQFF,TGCGCCAGCAGCTTGGGACTAGCAGACCTTGAGCAGTTCTTC
TRBJ1-1,-,-,TRBV6-2/TRBV6-3,CASNPDWGTEAFF,TGTGCCAGCAACCCGGATTGGGGGACTGAAGCTTTCTTT
TRBJ1-2,few,-,TRBV28,CASSGPVNYGYTF,TGTGCCAGCAGTGGACCTGTTAACTATGGCTACACCTTC
TRBJ2-7,-,TRBD2,TRBV5-1,CASSLGTSGNPTYEQYF,TGCGCCAGCAGCTTAGGGACTAGCGGGAATCCCACCTACGAGCAGTACTTC
TRBJ2-3,-,TRBD2,TRBV30,CAWARLAGVGNTQYF,TGTGCCTGGGCCCGACTAGCGGGAGTTGGAAATACGCAGTATTTT
TRBJ2-7,-,-,TRBV19,CATCPESSSYEQYF,TGTGCCACCTGCCCAGAGTCCTCTTCCTACGAGCAGTACTTC
TRBJ1-1,-,-,TRBV29-1,CSGRDLRNTEAFF,TGCAGCGGTCGGGACCTGAGGAACACTGAAGCTTTCTTT
TRBJ2-2,few,-,TRBV6-5,CASRPGRRGTGELFF,TGTGCCAGCAGGCCAGGGCGGCGGGGCACCGGGGAGCTGTTTTTT
TRBJ2-5,once,TRBD1,TRBV5-4,CASRMTGAGKETQYF,TGTGCCAGCAGGATGACAGGGGCGGGTAAAGAGACCCAGTACTTC
TRBJ2-1,few,-,TRBV5-6,CASSPLSDSYNEQFF,TGTGCCAGCAGCCCCCTTTCAGACTCCTACAATGAGCAGTTCTTC
TRBJ2-7,-,-,TRBV11-1,CASSLGLLSYEQYF,TGTGCCAGCAGCTTAGGTCTACTCTCCTACGAGCAGTACTTC
TRBJ2-3,-,-,TRBV28,CASKPGAFTDTQYF,TGTGCCAGCAAACCGGGAGCTTTCACAGATACGCAGTATTTT
TRBJ1-5,-,TRBD1,TRBV6-2/TRBV6-3,CASSYDRGGRQPQHF,TGTGCCAGCAGTTACGACAGGGGAGGTCGTCAGCCCCAGCATTTT
TRBJ1-2,-,-,TRBV28,CASLGGDYGYTF,TGTGCCAGCCTAGGGGGAGACTATGGCTACACCTTC
TRBJ1-1,-,TRBD1,TRBV19,CASRVTGGNTEAFF,TGTGCCAGTAGGGTGACAGGGGGGAACACTGAAGCTTTCTTT
TRBJ1-1,-,TRBD1,TRBV4-3,CASSRTAGGTEAFF,TGCGCCAGCAGCCGGACCGCAGGGGGCACTGAAGCTTTCTTT
TRBJ1-2,-,TRBD1,TRBV19,CVTEGTGTNYGYTF,TGTGTCACCGAAGGGACAGGGACTAACTATGGCTACACCTTC
TRBJ2-3,-,TRBD2,TRBV3-1/TRBV3-2,CASSQLAGSDTQYF,TGTGCCAGCAGCCAACTAGCGGGGTCAGATACGCAGTATTTT
TRBJ2-7,-,-,TRBV19,CASSTLSRTRGYEQYF,TGTGCCAGTAGTACTTTATCCAGAACAAGGGGCTACGAGCAGTACTTC
TRBJ1-2,-,-,TRBV5-4,CASSLDSGVGYTF,TGTGCCAGCAGCTTGGACTCAGGGGTCGGCTACACCTTC
TRBJ1-3,-,-,TRBV18,CASSPLDSGAGNTIYF,TGTGCCAGCTCACCACTGGACTCGGGAGCTGGAAACACCATATATTTT